The 28 T cell receptor beta chains given below trace back to one sample, sequenced in a study of blood T cell repertoires in COVID-19. Here immunoSEQ multiplex PCR was the method, and the copy in TCRdb shows in-frame clones only, minus some. The data show around 180,000 clones, with 74% seen just once and about 3% held by the top ten. Sequencing was carried out using peripheral blood. Receptor source: a woman over 75 with acute or convalescent COVID-19.

This clone showed up just once. The chain recombines TRBV5-1 with TRBJ2-2; TRBD1 aligns across 8 bases. The CDR3 runs to 16 residues. Germline CDR1 and CDR2: SGHRS and YFSETQ. The V segment lost 4 bases and the J segment 6 bases; nucleotides outside the gene matches: 11. The CDR3 coding sequence is TGCGCCAGCAGCCCGGGAGACAGGGGCGCATCCGGGGAGCTGTTTTTT. Translating it yields CASSPGDRGASGELFF.

This sequence joins TRBV19 and TRBJ2-1; 10 bases are a match to TRBD2. The J segment lost 8 bases and the V segment lost 6 bases, leaving 13 bases of the junction unmatched. Germline lookup yields CDR1 LNHDA and CDR2 SQIVND (reference sequence). The CDR3 has 16 residues. The DNA for the CDR3 is TGTGCCAGTAGAACGGGAGCGAGCGGGAGGGTCTATGAGCAGTTCTTC. This codes for CASRTGASGRVYEQFF.

V gene TRBV7-8 combines with J gene TRBJ2-7; D unclear. This CDR3 spans 13 amino acids. V lost 0 bases to trimming and J lost 2 bases, with 5 bases between them. Germline V gene data show CDR1 as SGHVS and CDR2 as FQNEAQ. CDR3 DNA sequence: TGTGCCAGCAGCTTAGCCGGAGCCTACGAGCAGTACTTC. The encoded protein is CASSLAGAYEQYF.

The V and J genes are TRBV19 and TRBJ2-7; 9 bases fit TRBD1. Germline trimming cut 5 bases from V and 4 bases from J; bases unmatched to any gene: 9. Looked up from germline, CDR1 is LNHDA and CDR2 is SQIVND (reference sequence). There are 15 residues in the CDR3. The CDR3: CASSARDRDWYEQYF. The CDR3 nucleotides read TGTGCCAGTAGTGCCCGGGACAGGGATTGGTACGAGCAGTACTTC.

The V gene is TRBV9, the J gene TRBJ2-1; TRBD2 might be the D (6 bases). The germline V gene encodes CDR1 SGDLS and CDR2 YYNGEE. The CDR3 spans 15 residues. Deletions cut 0 bases from V and 8 bases from J, with 15 bases between. Here the CDR3 reads CASSVAGEAWDEQFF. The CDR3 nucleotides are TGTGCCAGCAGCGTAGCGGGGGAGGCCTGGGATGAGCAGTTCTTC. Variable domain in full (rest from reference TRBV9 and TRBJ2-1): DSGVTQTPKHLITATGQRVTLRCSPRSGDLSVYWYQQSLDQGLQFLIQYYNGEERAKGNILERFSAQQFPDLHSELNLSSLELGDSALYFCASSVAGEAWDEQFFGPGTRLTVL.

The CDR3 bases are TGTGCCACCAGTGCCAGGACTAGCGGGAGCCCCGGGGAGCTGTTTTTT. Translating gives CATSARTSGSPGELFF. The rearrangement uses TRBV24-1 and TRBJ2-2; 13 positions match TRBD2. This CDR3 contains 16 residues. The junction had 5 bases not matched to a gene; V was cut back by 5 bases and J by 6 bases. The V gene's germline CDR1 is KGHDR and CDR2 SFDVKD.

The genes are TRBV9 and TRBJ2-7; D remains ambiguous. The germline V gene encodes CDR1 SGDLS and CDR2 YYNGEE. Between the trimmed V and J ends, which lost 1 base and 6 bases, there was a span of 14 bases. This CDR3 has 14 amino acids. CDR3 amino acids: CASSVSSAMSEQYF. The CDR3 DNA reads as TGTGCCAGCAGCGTATCGTCCGCCATGAGCGAGCAGTACTTC.

The chain is built from TRBV29-1 and TRBJ1-2; D uncertain. The CDR3 contains 14 residues. Germline lookup yields CDR1 SQVTM and CDR2 ANQGSEA. Trimming removed 7 bases from V and 6 bases from J, with 21 bases in between. The CDR3 is CSAFSRSGRNGYTF. The CDR3 DNA follows: TGCAGCGCCTTTTCTAGGTCGGGAAGGAATGGCTACACCTTC.

This clone was picked up a small number of times. The chain employs TRBV19 and TRBJ2-7; 7 bases line up with TRBD1. V shed 4 bases and J 1 base; nucleotides not matched to a gene: 13. This CDR3 has 17 amino acids. The germline V gene has CDR1 LNHDA and CDR2 SQIVND (reference sequence). CDR3 sequence: CASSKGGSPGQSYEQYF. CDR3 DNA sequence: TGTGCCAGTAGTAAAGGCGGGTCTCCGGGACAGTCCTACGAGCAGTACTTC.

The CDR3 loop reads CASSQVIPGNQPQHF. The CDR3 bases are TGTGCCAGCAGCCAAGTTATCCCGGGCAATCAGCCCCAGCATTTT. The rearrangement joins TRBV4-2 to TRBJ1-5; D gene unclear. This CDR3 spans 15 amino acids. V lost 1 base and J lost 2, with 9 bases in between. Germline V CDR1 and CDR2: LGHNA, YNFKEQ.

The genes are TRBV10-1 and TRBJ2-3; TRBD1 might be the D (6 bases). Germline CDR1 WNHNN, CDR2 SYGVQD (reference sequence). The V end lost 6 bases, the J end lost 6 bases, and 13 bases lay between the germline ends. The CDR3 extends over 13 amino acids. CDR3 residues: CASSLQGRDTQYF. CDR3 nucleotide sequence: TGCGCCAGCAGCCTACAGGGAAGGGATACGCAGTATTTT.

This chain connects TRBV19 to TRBJ2-3; TRBD2 matches at 8 bases. From germline, CDR1 is LNHDA and CDR2 SQIVND (reference sequence). This CDR3 region has 15 residues. J lost 2 bases, V lost 5 bases, and 6 bases had no gene match. The CDR3 DNA sequence: TGTGCCAGTAGTGTGACTAGCGTAAACACAGATACGCAGTATTTT. This codes for CASSVTSVNTDTQYF.

The chain employs TRBV21-1 and TRBJ2-5; the table assigns TRBD1, which was not confirmed against the DNA. TRBV21-1 is a pseudogene. This CDR3 contains 17 residues. CDR3 DNA: TGTGCCAGCAGTCCAAACAGGGGACCCCTCGGTTCAGGTGACCAGTACTTC. Protein: CASSPNRGPLGSGDQYF.

This chain connects TRBV5-1 to TRBJ1-1; TRBD1 agrees at 8 bases. The CDR3 is 14 amino acids. V was clipped by 3 bases and J by 5 bases; unmatched bases: 6. Germline CDR1 is SGHRS and CDR2 is YFSETQ. CDR3 DNA: TGCGCCAGCAGCTACAGGGGGGGTGCTACTGAAGCTTTCTTT. It translates to CASSYRGGATEAFF.

The CDR3: CASSRHGSPLHF. The CDR3 DNA follows: TGTGCCAGCAGCCGTCACGGGTCACCCCTCCACTTT. The chain carries TRBV28 and TRBJ1-6; the D is unclear. V lost 6 bases, J lost 10 bases, and 10 bases lay in between. This CDR3 has 12 residues. CDR1 and CDR2 from the germline V gene are MDHEN and SYDVKM.

This sequence joins TRBV19 and TRBJ1-1, with 9 bases lining up with TRBD1. The germline V gene has CDR1 LNHDA and CDR2 SQIVND (reference sequence). V lost 5 bases and J lost 10; bases outside the gene matches: 14. The CDR3 contains 15 residues. The CDR3 is CASSAGQGKATGAFF. DNA for the CDR3: TGTGCCAGTAGTGCCGGACAGGGGAAGGCTACGGGAGCTTTCTTT.

This rearrangement joins TRBV23-1 to TRBJ1-2; weak D call: TRBD1 (5 bases). TRBV23-1 is placed among ORFs of uncertain function. The ends were cut back, 4 bases at V and 4 bases at J, with 10 bases in the middle. This CDR3 region has 13 residues. CDR3 sequence: CASSPTASYGYTF. In DNA, the CDR3 is TGCGCCAGCAGTCCGACAGCTTCCTATGGCTACACCTTC.

The chain is built from TRBV3-1 (or the pseudogene TRBV3-2) and TRBJ2-1, with 9 bases aligning to TRBD1. This CDR3 region has 16 residues. Losses at the gene ends were 4 bases for V and 12 bases for J; bases not matched to a gene: 16. CDR1 is LGHDT and CDR2 is YNNKEL in the germline V gene (reference sequence). The CDR3 protein is CASSPQLPGQGSWQFF. The CDR3 nucleotides read TGTGCCAGCAGCCCGCAACTCCCGGGACAGGGAAGTTGGCAGTTCTTC.

J is TRBJ1-1 and V is TRBV7-9, with 7 bases identical to TRBD1. CDR3 length equals 15 residues. Germline lookup yields CDR1 SEHNR and CDR2 FQNEAQ (reference sequence). Trimming at V came to 5 bases and at J to 4 bases, leaving 10 bases not matched to a gene. For the CDR3, the DNA is TGTGCCAGCAGCCCCGGACAGGTTGGGGGCACTGAAGCTTTCTTT. It is translated as CASSPGQVGGTEAFF.

The chain carries TRBV18 and TRBJ2-7, with TRBD1 matching over 12 bases. Unmatched junction bases numbered 10, after V lost 3 bases and J lost 7 bases. The CDR3 totals 16 residues. Germline-derived CDR1 and CDR2 are KGHSH and LQKENI. The CDR3 sequence: CASSPITGQGANEQYF. Written as DNA, the CDR3 is TGTGCCAGCTCACCCATAACGGGACAGGGGGCAAATGAGCAGTACTTC.

Only one count was recorded for this clone. The genes are TRBV18 and TRBJ2-1; D is perhaps TRBD2 (5 bases). This CDR3 region has 15 residues. The germline gives CDR1 KGHSH, CDR2 LQKENI. V dropped 3 bases and J dropped 4 bases, with 13 bases sitting between them. This CDR3 reads CASSPTFGEYNEQFF. The CDR3 DNA reads TGTGCCAGCTCACCTACTTTCGGGGAATACAATGAGCAGTTCTTC. Drawing the rest from reference TRBV18 and TRBJ2-1, the complete variable domain is NAGVMQNPRHLVRRRGQEARLRCSPMKGHSHVYWYRQLPEEGLKFMVYLQKENIIDESGMPKERFSAEFPKEGPSILRIQQVVRGDSAAYFCASSPTFGEYNEQFFGPGTRLTVL.

The V and J genes are TRBV18 and TRBJ2-3; 10 bases line up with TRBD2. The CDR3 extends over 16 amino acids. The ends lost 3 bases at V and 6 bases at J; junction bases unmatched: 9. The V gene's germline CDR1 is KGHSH and CDR2 LQKENI. Here the CDR3 DNA reads TGTGCCAGCTCACCGGCTAGCGGGAGTTCGGGGGATACGCAGTATTTT. Translated, it gives CASSPASGSSGDTQYF.

This chain links TRBV11-2 with TRBJ2-7; D is unclear. Germline assignment: CDR1 SGHAT and CDR2 FQNNGV. The CDR3 consists of 14 residues. The V gene lost 2 bases and the J gene lost 5 bases, with 13 bases spanning the gap. CDR3 DNA sequence: TGTGCCAGCAGCTTACCACATCCAACTAACGAGCAGTACTTC. This codes for CASSLPHPTNEQYF. Supplemented by reference TRBV11-2 and TRBJ2-7, the full variable domain reads EAGVAQSPRYKIIEKRQSVAFWCNPISGHATLYWYQQILGQGPKLLIQFQNNGVVDDSQLPKDRFSAERLKGVDSTLKIQPAKLEDSAVYLCASSLPHPTNEQYFGPGTRLTVT.

V gene TRBV19 combines with J gene TRBJ2-2; 8 bases match TRBD2. After removal of 6 bases from V and 7 bases from J, the junction contained 7 bases not matched to a gene. CDR1 is LNHDA and CDR2 is SQIVND in the germline V gene (reference sequence). CDR3 length: 14 residues. The CDR3 DNA reads as TGTGCCAGTAGGCCGGGAGGGAAGGACGGGGAGCTGTTTTTT. This gives the protein CASRPGGKDGELFF.

This chain joins TRBV4-2 and TRBJ2-5; D not resolved. This CDR3 contains 17 residues. Trimming removed 1 base at V and 4 bases at J, with 19 bases between. Germline V lookup: CDR1 LGHNA, CDR2 YNFKEQ. CDR3 nucleotide sequence: TGTGCCAGCAGCCAAGCGCAGGCGATTTCTCCCCCAGAGACCCAGTACTTC. It yields the protein CASSQAQAISPPETQYF.

The chain combines TRBV19 with TRBJ1-5; 8 positions agree with TRBD1. Germline V gene sequence: CDR1 LNHDA, CDR2 SQIVND (reference sequence). This CDR3 has 16 residues. The J segment lost 0 bases and the V segment lost 4 bases, leaving 5 bases of the junction unmatched. Written as DNA, the CDR3 is TGTGCCAGTAGTAGAATCGGACAGGGTAGCAATCAGCCCCAGCATTTT. It translates to CASSRIGQGSNQPQHF.

The chain couples TRBV10-3 to TRBJ1-1, with a weak D call TRBD1 (5 bases). The length of the CDR3 is 12 residues. V was clipped by 7 bases and J by 1 base, with 7 bases between them. Germline assignment: CDR1 ENHRY and CDR2 SYGVKD. The DNA for the CDR3 is TGTGCCATCACGCAGGGGAACACTGAAGCTTTCTTT. Encoded protein: CAITQGNTEAFF.

The chain combines TRBV3-1 (or the pseudogene TRBV3-2) with TRBJ2-7; tentative D call: TRBD1 (6 bases). Germline CDR1 LGHDT, CDR2 YNNKEL (reference sequence). Trimming left V 5 bases short and J 5 bases short, with 13 bases between. The CDR3 is made up of 13 amino acids. The CDR3 region is CASSKQGTDEQYF. Here the CDR3 DNA reads TGTGCCAGCAGCAAACAGGGAACTGACGAGCAGTACTTC.